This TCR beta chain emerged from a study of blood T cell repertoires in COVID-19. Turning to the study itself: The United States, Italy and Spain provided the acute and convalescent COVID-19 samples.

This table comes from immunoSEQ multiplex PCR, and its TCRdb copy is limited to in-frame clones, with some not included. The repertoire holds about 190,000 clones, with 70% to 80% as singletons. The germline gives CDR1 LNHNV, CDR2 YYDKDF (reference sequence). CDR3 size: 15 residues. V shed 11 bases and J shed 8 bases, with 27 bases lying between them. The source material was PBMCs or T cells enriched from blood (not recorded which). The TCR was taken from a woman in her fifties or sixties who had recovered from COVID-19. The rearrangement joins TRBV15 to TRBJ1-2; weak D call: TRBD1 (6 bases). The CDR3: CASKRYRDTLEGYTF. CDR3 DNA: TGTGCCTCAAAAAGGTACAGGGACACTCTTGAGGGCTACACCTTC.